Below are 8 T cell receptor beta chains sequenced from a single sample in a study of beta chain features in type 1 diabetes. Reverse transcription of all isolated RNA meant that expressed TCRB transcripts were sequenced. Only in-frame clones appear in the TCRdb table, and some are missing; sequencing was by immunoSEQ multiplex PCR. This table holds 150,000 or so clones, 7.5% to 10% found once. Sequencing was performed on central memory CD4+ T cells from blood. Receptors were obtained from a woman aged 18-30 years in good health.

This clone was seen a few times. One end of the junction is discordant with germline, which a read error may explain. The rearrangement joins TRBV11-3 to TRBJ1-4; D is perhaps TRBD1 (6 bases). The CDR3 spans 14 residues. The germline V gene has CDR1 SGHNT and CDR2 YENEEA. CDR3 region: CASSFTGTSEKLFF. The CDR3 nucleotides are TGTGCCAGCAGCTTCACAGGGACTAGTGAAAAACTGTTTTTT.

This clone was observed a handful of times. This chain uses TRBV6-6 with TRBJ1-1; D may be TRBD1 (6 bases). Germline V CDR1 and CDR2: MNHNY, SVGAGI (reference sequence). The CDR3 extends over 16 amino acids. The germline V and J ends were trimmed by 6 bases and 0 bases, with 17 bases remaining between them. CDR3 region: CASRSDRRALNTEAFF. The CDR3 DNA reads as TGTGCCAGCAGGTCCGACAGGAGAGCACTGAACACTGAAGCTTTCTTT.

This clone was picked up a small number of times. As DNA, the CDR3 is TGCGCCAGCAGCCGCGGACAGGGCGGGAATGAAAAACTGTTTTTT. This translates into CASSRGQGGNEKLFF. The chain joins TRBV4-1 to TRBJ1-4, with 8 bases matching TRBD1. The germline gives CDR1 MGHRA, CDR2 YSYEKL. The ends lost 4 bases at V and 5 bases at J; junction bases unmatched: 6. CDR3 length: 15 residues.

This clone was seen more than once but under ten times. Other nucleotide sequences in the sample specify the same CDR3. V and J are TRBV11-2 and TRBJ2-3; D not resolved. The CDR3 spans 11 residues. Looked up from germline, CDR1 is SGHAT and CDR2 is FQNNGV. Trimming cost V 4 bases and J 4 bases, with 3 bases left between them. CDR3 DNA sequence: TGTGCCAGCAGCTCCTCAGATACGCAGTATTTT. Encoded protein: CASSSSDTQYF.

The CDR3: CASSAGQGLMSGANVLTF. The CDR3 DNA follows: TGCGCCAGCAGCGCTGGACAGGGGCTGATGTCTGGGGCCAACGTCCTGACTTTC. The chain uses TRBV5-1 and TRBJ2-6, with 9 bases aligning to TRBD1. The CDR3 consists of 18 residues. V lost 4 bases, J lost 1 base, and 9 bases stayed unmatched. Germline V gene lookup returns CDR1 SGHRS and CDR2 YFSETQ.

A few counts support this clone. The chain links TRBV6-1 to TRBJ1-2; D call uncertain. Trimming took off 5 bases at V and 2 bases at J, with 9 bases between the two ends. Germline-derived CDR1 and CDR2 are MNHNS and SASEGT. This CDR3 has 13 residues. CDR3 coding DNA: TGTGCCAGCAGTTTCGGAGGAAACTATGGCTACACCTTC. Translation gives CASSFGGNYGYTF.

The rearrangement joins TRBV11-2 to TRBJ2-3, with a weak D call TRBD2 (6 bases). The CDR3 is 14 amino acids. V was clipped by 5 bases and J by 2 bases, with 11 bases between them. Per the germline V gene, CDR1 is SGHAT and CDR2 is FQNNGV. CDR3 amino acids: CASSLLAPTDTQYF. In DNA, the CDR3 is TGTGCCAGCAGCCTTCTAGCGCCCACAGATACGCAGTATTTT.

This clone has a handful of counts. V is TRBV11-1 and J is TRBJ1-2, with D tentatively TRBD1 (5 bases). The germline CDR1 and CDR2 sequences are SGHAT and FQDESV (reference sequence). The germline V and J ends were trimmed by 4 bases and 4 bases, with 10 bases remaining between them. The CDR3 sequence is 13 residues long. The CDR3 region has the DNA TGTGCCAGCAGCTGGGAGGGACGCTATGGCTACACCTTC. Residues: CASSWEGRYGYTF.